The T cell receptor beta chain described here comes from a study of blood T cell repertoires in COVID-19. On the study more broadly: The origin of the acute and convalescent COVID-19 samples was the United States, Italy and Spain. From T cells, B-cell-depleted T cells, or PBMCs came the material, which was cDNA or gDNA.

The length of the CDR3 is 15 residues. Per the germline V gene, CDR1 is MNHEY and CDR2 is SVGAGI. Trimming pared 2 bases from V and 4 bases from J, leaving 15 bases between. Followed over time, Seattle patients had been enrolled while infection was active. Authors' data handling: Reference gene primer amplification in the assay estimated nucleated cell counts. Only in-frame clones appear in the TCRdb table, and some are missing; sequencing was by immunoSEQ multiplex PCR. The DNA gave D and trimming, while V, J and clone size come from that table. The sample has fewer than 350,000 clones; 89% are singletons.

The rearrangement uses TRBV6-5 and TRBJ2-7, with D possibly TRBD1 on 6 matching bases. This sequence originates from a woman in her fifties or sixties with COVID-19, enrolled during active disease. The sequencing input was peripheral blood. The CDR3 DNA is TGTGCCAGCAGTTACAGGCAACAGGGTGGGTACGAGCAGTACTTC. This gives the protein CASSYRQQGGYEQYF.